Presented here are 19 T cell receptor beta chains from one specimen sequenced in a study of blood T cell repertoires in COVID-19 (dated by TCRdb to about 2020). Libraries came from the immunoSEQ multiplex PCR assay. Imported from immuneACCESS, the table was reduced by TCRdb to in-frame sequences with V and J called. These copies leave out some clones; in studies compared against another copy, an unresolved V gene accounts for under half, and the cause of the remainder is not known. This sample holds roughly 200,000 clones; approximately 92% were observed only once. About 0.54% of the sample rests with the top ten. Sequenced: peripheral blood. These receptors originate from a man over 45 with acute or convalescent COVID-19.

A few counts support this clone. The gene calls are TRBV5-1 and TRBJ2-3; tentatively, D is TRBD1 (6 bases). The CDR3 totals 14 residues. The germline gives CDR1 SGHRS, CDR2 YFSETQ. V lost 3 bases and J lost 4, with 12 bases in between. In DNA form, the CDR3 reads TGCGCCAGCAGCTCACGACAGGATTCAGATACGCAGTATTTT. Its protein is CASSSRQDSDTQYF.

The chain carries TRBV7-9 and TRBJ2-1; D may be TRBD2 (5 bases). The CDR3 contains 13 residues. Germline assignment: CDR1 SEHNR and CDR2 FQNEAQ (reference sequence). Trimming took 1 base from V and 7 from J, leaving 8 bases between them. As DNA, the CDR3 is TGTGCCAGCAGCTTAGGGACTCTAAATGAGCAGTTCTTC. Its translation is CASSLGTLNEQFF.

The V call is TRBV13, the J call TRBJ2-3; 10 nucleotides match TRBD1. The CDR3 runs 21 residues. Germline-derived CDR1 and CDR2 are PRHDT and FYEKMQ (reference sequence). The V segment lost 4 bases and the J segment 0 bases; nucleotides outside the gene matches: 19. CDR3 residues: CASSSNLGGTGATTSTDTQYF. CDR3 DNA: TGTGCCAGCAGCTCTAACTTAGGGGGGACAGGGGCAACCACTAGCACAGATACGCAGTATTTT.

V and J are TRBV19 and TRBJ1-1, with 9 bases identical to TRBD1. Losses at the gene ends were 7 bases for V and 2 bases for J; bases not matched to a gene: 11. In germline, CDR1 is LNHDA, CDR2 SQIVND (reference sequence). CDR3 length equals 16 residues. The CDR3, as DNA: TGTGCCAGTATCCCACAGGGGGGACAGGGAAACACTGAAGCTTTCTTT. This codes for CASIPQGGQGNTEAFF.

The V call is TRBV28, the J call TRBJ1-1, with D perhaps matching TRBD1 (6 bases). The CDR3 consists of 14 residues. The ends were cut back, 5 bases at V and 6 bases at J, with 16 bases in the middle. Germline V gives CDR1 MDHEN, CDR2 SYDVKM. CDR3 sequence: CASSPLQGLPEAFF. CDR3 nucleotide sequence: TGTGCCAGCAGTCCCTTACAGGGATTACCTGAAGCTTTCTTT.

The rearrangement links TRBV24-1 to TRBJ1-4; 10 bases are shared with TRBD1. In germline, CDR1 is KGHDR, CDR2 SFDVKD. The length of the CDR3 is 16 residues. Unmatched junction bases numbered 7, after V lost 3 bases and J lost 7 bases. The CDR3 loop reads CATSDPRTGGVEKLFF. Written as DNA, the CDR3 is TGTGCCACCAGTGATCCACGGACAGGGGGGGTTGAAAAACTGTTTTTT.

CDR3 DNA sequence: TGTGCCAGCAGTTCCGGACGGGGGATGAACACTGAAGCTTTCTTT. Its translation: CASSSGRGMNTEAFF. The chain carries TRBV6-5 and TRBJ1-1; TRBD1 might be the D (5 bases). The V gene's germline CDR1 is MNHEY and CDR2 SVGAGI. The CDR3 is 15 residues long. The V end was cut by 4 bases, the J end by 0 bases, with 12 bases between.

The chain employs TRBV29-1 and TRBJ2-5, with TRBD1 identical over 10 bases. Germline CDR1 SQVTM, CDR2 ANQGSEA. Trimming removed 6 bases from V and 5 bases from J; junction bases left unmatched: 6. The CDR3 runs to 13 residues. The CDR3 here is CSVGQGLSETQYF. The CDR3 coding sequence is TGCAGCGTGGGACAGGGGCTGTCGGAGACCCAGTACTTC.

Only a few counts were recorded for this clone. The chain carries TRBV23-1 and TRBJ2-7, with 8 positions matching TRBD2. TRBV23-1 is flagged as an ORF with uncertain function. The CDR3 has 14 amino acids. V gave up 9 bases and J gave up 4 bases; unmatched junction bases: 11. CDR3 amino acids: CASSPGGGSYEQYF. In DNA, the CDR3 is TGCGCCAGTTCCCCCGGGGGGGGTTCTTACGAGCAGTACTTC.

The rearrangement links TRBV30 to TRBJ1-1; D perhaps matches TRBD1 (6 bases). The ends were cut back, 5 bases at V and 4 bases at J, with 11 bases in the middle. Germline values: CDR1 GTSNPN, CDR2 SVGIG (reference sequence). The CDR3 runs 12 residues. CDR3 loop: CAWGQTGTEAFF. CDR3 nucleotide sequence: TGTGCCTGGGGACAGACTGGCACTGAAGCTTTCTTT.

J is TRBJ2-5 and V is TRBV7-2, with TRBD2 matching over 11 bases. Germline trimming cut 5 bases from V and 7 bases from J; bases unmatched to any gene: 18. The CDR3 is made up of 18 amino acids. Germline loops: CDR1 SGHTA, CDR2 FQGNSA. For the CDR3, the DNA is TGTGCCAGCAGCCGTATTGTGCCGACTAGCGGGGCGGTGTGGACCCAGTACTTC. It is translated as CASSRIVPTSGAVWTQYF.

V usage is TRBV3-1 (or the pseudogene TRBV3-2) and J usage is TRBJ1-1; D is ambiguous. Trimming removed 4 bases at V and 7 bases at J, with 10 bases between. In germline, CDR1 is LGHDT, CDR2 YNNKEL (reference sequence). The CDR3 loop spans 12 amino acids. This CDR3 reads CASSLSPLEAFF. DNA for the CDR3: TGTGCCAGCAGCCTATCCCCCCTTGAAGCTTTCTTT.

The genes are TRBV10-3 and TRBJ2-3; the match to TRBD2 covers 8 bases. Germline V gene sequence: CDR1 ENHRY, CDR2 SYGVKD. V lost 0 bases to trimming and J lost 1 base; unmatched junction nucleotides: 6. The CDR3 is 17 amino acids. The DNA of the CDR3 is TGTGCCATCAGTGAGTCGCCGGGGGGGCTTGGCACAGATACGCAGTATTTT. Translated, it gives CAISESPGGLGTDTQYF.

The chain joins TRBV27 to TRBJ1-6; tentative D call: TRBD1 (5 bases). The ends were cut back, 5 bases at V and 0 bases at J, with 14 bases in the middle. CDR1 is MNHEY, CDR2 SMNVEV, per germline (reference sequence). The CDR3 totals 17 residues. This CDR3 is CASSLATGPSYNSPLHF. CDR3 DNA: TGTGCCAGCAGTCTCGCTACAGGACCCTCCTATAATTCACCCCTCCACTTT.

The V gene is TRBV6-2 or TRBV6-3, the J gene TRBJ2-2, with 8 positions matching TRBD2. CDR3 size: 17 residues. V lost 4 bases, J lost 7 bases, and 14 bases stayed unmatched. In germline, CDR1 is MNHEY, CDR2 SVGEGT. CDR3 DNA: TGTGCCAGCAGTTCCCGTGGGCGGGGGGCATCCGTCGGGGAGCTGTTTTTT. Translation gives CASSSRGRGASVGELFF.

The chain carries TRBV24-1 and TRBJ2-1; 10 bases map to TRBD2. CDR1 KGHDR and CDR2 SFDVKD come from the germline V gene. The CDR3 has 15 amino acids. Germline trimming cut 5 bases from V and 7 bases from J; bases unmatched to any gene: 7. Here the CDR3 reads CATSVLAGGLNEQFF. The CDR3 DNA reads TGTGCCACCAGTGTATTAGCGGGGGGTTTAAATGAGCAGTTCTTC.

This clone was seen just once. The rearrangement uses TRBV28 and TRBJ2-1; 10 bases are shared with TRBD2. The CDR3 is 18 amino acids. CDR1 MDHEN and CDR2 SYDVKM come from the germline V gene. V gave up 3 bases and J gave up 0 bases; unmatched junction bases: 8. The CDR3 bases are TGTGCCAGCAGTTTGGCGCTAGCGGGGGCCTACTCCTACAATGAGCAGTTCTTC. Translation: CASSLALAGAYSYNEQFF.

The CDR3 DNA is TGTGCCAGCAGTTTTAGGACTAGCGGGAGACGGGCAGATACGCAGTATTTT. Protein: CASSFRTSGRRADTQYF. The rearrangement uses TRBV28 and TRBJ2-3, with TRBD2 matching 13 bases. The length of the CDR3 is 17 residues. Losses at the gene ends were 3 bases for V and 4 bases for J; bases not matched to a gene: 7. The germline gives CDR1 MDHEN, CDR2 SYDVKM.

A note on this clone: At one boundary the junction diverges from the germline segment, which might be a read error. The CDR3 sequence: CASSITRAGFQPQHF. For the CDR3, the DNA is TGTGCCAGCAGCATAACGAGAGCAGGGTTTCAGCCCCAGCATTTT. The rearrangement links TRBV7-3 to TRBJ1-5, with D possibly TRBD1 on 5 matching bases. The CDR3 is 15 residues long. CDR1 and CDR2 from the germline V gene are SGHTA and FQGTGA.